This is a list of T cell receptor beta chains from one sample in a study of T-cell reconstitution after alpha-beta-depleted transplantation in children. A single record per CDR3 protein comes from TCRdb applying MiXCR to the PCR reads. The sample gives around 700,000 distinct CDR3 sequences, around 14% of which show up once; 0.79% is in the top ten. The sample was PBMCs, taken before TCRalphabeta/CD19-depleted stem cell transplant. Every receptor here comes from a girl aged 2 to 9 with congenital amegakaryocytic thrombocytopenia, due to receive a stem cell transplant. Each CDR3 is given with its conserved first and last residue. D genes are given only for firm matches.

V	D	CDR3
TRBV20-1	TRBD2	CSGPSRERADTQYF
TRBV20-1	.	CSATSPRPSYNEQFF
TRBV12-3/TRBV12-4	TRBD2	CASSAGLAGGPEGLETQYF
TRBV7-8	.	CASSLFTSGNTIYF
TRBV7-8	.	CASSFTWSMNTEAFF
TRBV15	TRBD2	CATSGGLAGNTDTQYF
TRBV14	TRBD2	CASKSFLAGDEQFF
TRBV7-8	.	CASSLVSNQPQHF
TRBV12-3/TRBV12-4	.	CASSPTYLYGYTF
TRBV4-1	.	CASSLQEGRHTEAFF
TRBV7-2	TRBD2	CASSRTSGNTGELFF
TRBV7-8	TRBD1	CASSPDRVTALHF
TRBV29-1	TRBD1	CSGRDSQETQYF
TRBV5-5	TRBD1	CASSSSHGQGNEKLFF
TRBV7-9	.	CASSPPSTYEQYF
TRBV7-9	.	CASSSEWRGPYEQYF
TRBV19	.	CASTSNGGGGNTEAFF
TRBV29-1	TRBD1	CSVASGTGQIEQYF